This T cell receptor (beta chain) was captured in a study of blood T cell repertoires in COVID-19. Study information: Both acute and convalescent COVID-19 samples were obtained from the United States, Italy and Spain. T cells, B-cell-depleted T cells, or PBMCs provided the cDNA or gDNA that served as material.

Authors' methods: It was from reference gene primer amplification that nucleated cell counts were estimated. Assay: immunoSEQ multiplex PCR; the TCRdb copy retains only in-frame clones and omits some. V, J and clone size reflect that table, while D and trimming were determined from the DNA. The sample shows 150,000 to 200,000 clones, roughly 87% of them seen only once. The sequence was collected from a man in his fifties who had recovered from COVID-19. Specimen: PBMCs or T cells enriched from blood (not recorded which).

CDR3 DNA: TGTGCCAGCAGCTTTTGGCTAGCGGGGGGGACGGGACAGTTCTTC. It translates to CASSFWLAGGTGQFF. The V gene is TRBV11-2, the J gene TRBJ2-1; 12 bases line up with TRBD2. This CDR3 is 15 amino acids long. Germline V gives CDR1 SGHAT, CDR2 FQNNGV. J gave up 13 bases and V 3 bases, and 10 bases lay outside the gene matches.